The 8 T cell receptor beta chains below all came from one sample that was sequenced in a study of blood T cell repertoires in COVID-19. Sequenced by immunoSEQ multiplex PCR; TCRdb stores in-frame clones only, minus some. Among 150,000 to 200,000 clones listed, about 85% were seen once. Sample: peripheral blood. The receptors derive from a human donor with acute or convalescent COVID-19. The donor label of this sample is uncertain.

The rearrangement links TRBV18 to TRBJ2-7; TRBD1 matches 8 bases. Germline V lookup: CDR1 KGHSH, CDR2 LQKENI. This CDR3 spans 16 amino acids. J lost 6 bases, V lost 3 bases, and 13 bases had no gene match. CDR3 DNA: TGTGCCAGCTCACCGCAACAGGTTTCTCAGGGGGCCGAGCAGTACTTC. Translating it yields CASSPQQVSQGAEQYF. The full variable domain, in which reference TRBV18 and TRBJ2-7 provide the parts outside the CDR3, is NAGVMQNPRHLVRRRGQEARLRCSPMKGHSHVYWYRQLPEEGLKFMVYLQKENIIDESGMPKERFSAEFPKEGPSILRIQQVVRGDSAAYFCASSPQQVSQGAEQYFGPGTRLTVT.

This chain joins TRBV9 and TRBJ1-3, with TRBD1 matching 7 bases. V shed 2 bases, J shed 0 bases, and the junction held 8 bases outside the gene matches. CDR3 length: 17 residues. Germline V gene data show CDR1 as SGDLS and CDR2 as YYNGEE. The CDR3 bases are TGTGCCAGCAGCGTGGCCGGGACAGCCTCCTCTGGAAACACCATATATTTT. The encoded protein is CASSVAGTASSGNTIYF.

The rearrangement joins TRBV18 to TRBJ2-7; D is unclear. CDR1 KGHSH and CDR2 LQKENI come from the germline V gene. The CDR3 covers 16 residues. Between the trimmed V and J ends, which lost 4 bases and 1 base, there was a span of 17 bases. CDR3 residues: CASSRSALQFSYEQYF. The CDR3 bases are TGTGCCAGCTCACGGTCGGCTTTACAGTTTTCCTACGAGCAGTACTTC. Looking up the rest from reference TRBV18 and TRBJ2-7 gives the full variable domain: NAGVMQNPRHLVRRRGQEARLRCSPMKGHSHVYWYRQLPEEGLKFMVYLQKENIIDESGMPKERFSAEFPKEGPSILRIQQVVRGDSAAYFCASSRSALQFSYEQYFGPGTRLTVT.

The rearrangement links TRBV7-3 to TRBJ2-7, with 11 bases matching TRBD2. The trim removed 6 bases at V and 7 bases at J, leaving 11 bases unmatched. The CDR3 loop spans 15 amino acids. Germline V gives CDR1 SGHTA, CDR2 FQGTGA. The CDR3 is CASSKRLAGYQEQYF. DNA for the CDR3: TGTGCCAGCAGTAAGAGACTAGCGGGGTACCAGGAGCAGTACTTC. Looking up the rest from reference TRBV7-3 and TRBJ2-7 gives the full variable domain: GAGVSQTPSNKVTEKGKYVELRCDPISGHTALYWYRQSLGQGPEFLIYFQGTGAADDSGLPNDRFFAVRPEGSVSTLKIQRTERGDSAVYLCASSKRLAGYQEQYFGPGTRLTVT.

This sequence joins TRBV6-5 and TRBJ2-3; 8 bases fit TRBD2. The CDR3 contains 16 residues. The V gene's germline CDR1 is MNHEY and CDR2 SVGAGI. With V trimmed by 0 bases and J by 4 bases, 6 bases remained unmatched. The CDR3, as DNA: TGTGCCAGCAGTTACTCGAGAGCAGCGGGGGCAGATACGCAGTATTTT. Its protein product is CASSYSRAAGADTQYF.

The CDR3 region is CASSRTGTSGSPAADTQYF. CDR3 in DNA: TGCGCCAGCAGCCGGACCGGGACTAGCGGCAGCCCGGCGGCAGATACGCAGTATTTT. The rearrangement links TRBV4-1 to TRBJ2-3; TRBD2 aligns across 11 bases. The CDR3 has 19 amino acids. V shed 4 bases, J shed 4 bases, and the junction held 16 bases outside the gene matches. Germline CDR1 MGHRA, CDR2 YSYEKL.

Only a few counts were recorded for this clone. The chain has TRBV30 and TRBJ1-2, with TRBD1 identical over 8 bases. Germline CDR1 GTSNPN, CDR2 SVGIG (reference sequence). J was trimmed by 8 bases and V by 3 bases; bases with no gene match: 8. The CDR3 has 13 amino acids. Here the CDR3 reads CAWSGTGLWGYTF. CDR3 in DNA: TGTGCCTGGAGCGGGACAGGTTTATGGGGCTACACCTTC. Full variable domain (missing parts from reference TRBV30 and TRBJ1-2): SQTIHQWPATLVQPVGSPLSLECTVEGTSNPNLYWYRQAAGRGLQLLFYSVGIGQISSEVPQNLSASRPQDRQFILSSKKLLLSDSGFYLCAWSGTGLWGYTFGSGTRLTVV.

The chain employs TRBV7-7 and TRBJ2-2; D might be TRBD2 (6 bases). Trimming took 1 base from V and 0 from J, leaving 12 bases between them. This CDR3 comprises 17 residues. Germline V gives CDR1 SSHAT, CDR2 FNYEAQ (reference sequence). CDR3 residues: CASSLGGSGANTGELFF. CDR3 DNA sequence: TGTGCCAGCAGCTTAGGAGGTAGCGGCGCGAACACCGGGGAGCTGTTTTTT.